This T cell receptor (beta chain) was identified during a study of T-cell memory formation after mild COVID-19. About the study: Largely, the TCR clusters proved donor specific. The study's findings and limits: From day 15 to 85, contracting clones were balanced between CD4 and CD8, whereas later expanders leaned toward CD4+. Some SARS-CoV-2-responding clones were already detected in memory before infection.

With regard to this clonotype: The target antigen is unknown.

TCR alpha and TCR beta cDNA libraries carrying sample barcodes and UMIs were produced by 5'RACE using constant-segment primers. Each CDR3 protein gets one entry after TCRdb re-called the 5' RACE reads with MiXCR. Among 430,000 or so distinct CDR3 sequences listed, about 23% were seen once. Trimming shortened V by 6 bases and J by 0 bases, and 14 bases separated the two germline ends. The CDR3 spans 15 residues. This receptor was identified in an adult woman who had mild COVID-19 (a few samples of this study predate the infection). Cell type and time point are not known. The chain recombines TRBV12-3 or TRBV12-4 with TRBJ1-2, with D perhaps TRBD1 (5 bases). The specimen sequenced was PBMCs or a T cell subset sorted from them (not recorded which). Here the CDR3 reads CASSPGATPNYGYTF. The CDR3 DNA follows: TGTGCCAGCAGCCCCGGGGCGACCCCTAACTATGGCTACACCTTC.